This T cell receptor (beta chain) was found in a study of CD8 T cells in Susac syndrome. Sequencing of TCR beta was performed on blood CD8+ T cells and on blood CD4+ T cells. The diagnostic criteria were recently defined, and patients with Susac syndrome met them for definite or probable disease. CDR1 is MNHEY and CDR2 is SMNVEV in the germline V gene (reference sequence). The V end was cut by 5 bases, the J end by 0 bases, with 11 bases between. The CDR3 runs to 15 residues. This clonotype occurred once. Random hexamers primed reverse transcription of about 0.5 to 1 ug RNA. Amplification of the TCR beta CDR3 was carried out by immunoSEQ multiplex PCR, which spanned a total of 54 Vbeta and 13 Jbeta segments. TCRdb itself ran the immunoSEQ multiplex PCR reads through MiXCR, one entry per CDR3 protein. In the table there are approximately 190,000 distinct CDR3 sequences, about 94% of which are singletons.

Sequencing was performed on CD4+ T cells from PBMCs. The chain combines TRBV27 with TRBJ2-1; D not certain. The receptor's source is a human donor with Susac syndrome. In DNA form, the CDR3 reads TGTGCCAGCAGTCGAGCGTCGAGCTCCTACAATGAGCAGTTCTTC. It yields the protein CASSRASSSYNEQFF.